The source of this T cell receptor (beta chain) is a study of early T cells in non-severe SARS-CoV-2 infection. For the study at large: Unsorted whole-blood RNA was sequenced in bulk, leaving chains unpaired. Points from the study as a whole: Reliance on VDJdb matching favored anti-spike CD8 responses; private and CD4 specificities were missed.

MiXCR, applied by TCRdb to the 5' RACE reads, yields one record per CDR3 protein. This repertoire shows about 57,000 distinct CDR3 sequences, roughly 13% found once; its top ten account for approximately 4.7%. Comments on this clonotype: The antigen is not known.

Germline V gene sequence: CDR1 SGHRS, CDR2 YFSETQ. This CDR3 contains 14 residues. Trimming took off 0 bases at V and 4 bases at J, with 10 bases between the two ends. V usage is TRBV5-1 and J usage is TRBJ1-1, with D uncertain. Material for sequencing was whole blood. The TCR sequence derives from an adult who was a healthcare worker with PCR-confirmed SARS-CoV-2 infection or an uninfected control (not recorded which). The CDR3 region is CASSLDGLPTEAFF. The CDR3 bases are TGCGCCAGCAGCTTGGACGGGCTCCCCACTGAAGCTTTCTTT.